This T cell receptor (beta chain) was sequenced for a study of T cells of healthy individuals. The length of the CDR3 is 12 residues. Germline V lookup: CDR1 SGHTA, CDR2 FQGNSA. V gave up 7 bases and J gave up 5 bases, with 6 bases separating them. TCRdb re-derived calls from the 5' RACE reads in MiXCR, one entry per CDR3 protein. Of roughly 87,000 distinct CDR3 sequences in the sample, under 20% were seen once. The gene calls are TRBV7-2 and TRBJ1-6, with D uncertain. The clonotype originates from a human donor in good health. In DNA form, the CDR3 reads TGTGCCAGCACCAAAGATAATTCACCCCTCCACTTT. This encodes CASTKDNSPLHF.